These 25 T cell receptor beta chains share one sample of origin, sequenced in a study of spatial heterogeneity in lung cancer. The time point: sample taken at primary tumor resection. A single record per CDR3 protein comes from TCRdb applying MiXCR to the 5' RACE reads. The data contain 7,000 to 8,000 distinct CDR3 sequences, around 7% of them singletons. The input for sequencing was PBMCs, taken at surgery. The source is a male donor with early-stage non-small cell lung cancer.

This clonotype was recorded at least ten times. CDR3: CASRTGVEQFF. CDR3 nucleotides: TGTGCCAGCAGGACAGGGGTTGAGCAGTTCTTC. The chain recombines TRBV28 with TRBJ2-1; 8 bases line up with TRBD1. J gave up 9 bases and V 6 bases, and 1 base lay outside the gene matches. Germline V CDR1 and CDR2: MDHEN, SYDVKM. The CDR3 sequence is 11 residues long.

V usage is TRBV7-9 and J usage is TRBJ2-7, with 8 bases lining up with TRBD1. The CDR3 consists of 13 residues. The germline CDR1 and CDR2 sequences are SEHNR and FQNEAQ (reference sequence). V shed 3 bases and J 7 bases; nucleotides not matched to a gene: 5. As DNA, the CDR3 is TGTGCCAGCAGCTTGCAGACAGGGGAAGAGCAGTACTTC. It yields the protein CASSLQTGEEQYF.

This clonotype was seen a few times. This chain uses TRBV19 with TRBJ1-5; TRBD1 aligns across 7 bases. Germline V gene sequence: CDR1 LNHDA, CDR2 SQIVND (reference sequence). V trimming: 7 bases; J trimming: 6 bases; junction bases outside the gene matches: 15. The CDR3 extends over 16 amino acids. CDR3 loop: CASTVSGTELSQPQHF. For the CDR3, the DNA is TGTGCCAGTACTGTCTCCGGGACAGAGTTGAGTCAGCCCCAGCATTTT.

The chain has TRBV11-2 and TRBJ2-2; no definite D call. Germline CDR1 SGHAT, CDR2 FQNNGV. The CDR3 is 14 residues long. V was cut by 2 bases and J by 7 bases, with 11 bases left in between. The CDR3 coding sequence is TGTGCCAGCAGCTTAATCCTGGGCAGCGGGGAGCTGTTTTTT. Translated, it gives CASSLILGSGELFF.

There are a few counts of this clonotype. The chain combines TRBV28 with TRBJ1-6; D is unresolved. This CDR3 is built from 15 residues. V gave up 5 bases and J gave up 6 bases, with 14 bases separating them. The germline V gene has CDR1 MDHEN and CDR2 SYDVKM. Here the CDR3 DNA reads TGTGCCAGCAGTGCGGTGACTCGTGGTAATTCACCCCTCCACTTT. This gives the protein CASSAVTRGNSPLHF.

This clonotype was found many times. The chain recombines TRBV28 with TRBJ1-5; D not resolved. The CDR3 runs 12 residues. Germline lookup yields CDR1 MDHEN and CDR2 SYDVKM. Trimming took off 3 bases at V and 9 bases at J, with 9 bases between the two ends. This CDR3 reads CASSLARRPQHF. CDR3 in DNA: TGTGCCAGCAGTTTGGCACGTAGGCCCCAGCATTTT.

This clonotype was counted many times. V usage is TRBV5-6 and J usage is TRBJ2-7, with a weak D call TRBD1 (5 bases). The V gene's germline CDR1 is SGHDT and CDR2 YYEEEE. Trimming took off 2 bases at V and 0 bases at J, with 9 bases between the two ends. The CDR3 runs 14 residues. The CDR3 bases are TGTGCCAGCAGCTTATCAACAGGCTCCTACGAGCAGTACGTC. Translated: CASSLSTGSYEQYV.

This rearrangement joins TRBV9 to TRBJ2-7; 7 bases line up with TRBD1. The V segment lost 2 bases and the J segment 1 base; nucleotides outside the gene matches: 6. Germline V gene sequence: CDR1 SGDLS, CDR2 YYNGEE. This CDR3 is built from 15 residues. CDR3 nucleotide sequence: TGTGCCAGCAGCGTCGGACAGGCGCTATCCTACGAGCAGTACTTC. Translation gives CASSVGQALSYEQYF.

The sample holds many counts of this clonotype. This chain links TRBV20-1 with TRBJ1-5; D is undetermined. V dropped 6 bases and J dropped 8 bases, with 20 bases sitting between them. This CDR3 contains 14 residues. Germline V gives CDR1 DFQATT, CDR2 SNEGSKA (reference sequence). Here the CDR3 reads CSALTGRVTEPQHF. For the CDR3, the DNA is TGCAGTGCCCTCACGGGCAGAGTGACGGAGCCCCAGCATTTT.

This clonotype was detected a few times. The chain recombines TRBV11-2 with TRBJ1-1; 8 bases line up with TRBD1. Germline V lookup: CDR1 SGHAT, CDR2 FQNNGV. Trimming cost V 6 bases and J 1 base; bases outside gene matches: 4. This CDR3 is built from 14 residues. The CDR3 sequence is CASRVTGANTEAFF. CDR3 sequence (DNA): TGTGCCAGCAGGGTGACAGGGGCGAACACTGAAGCTTTCTTT.

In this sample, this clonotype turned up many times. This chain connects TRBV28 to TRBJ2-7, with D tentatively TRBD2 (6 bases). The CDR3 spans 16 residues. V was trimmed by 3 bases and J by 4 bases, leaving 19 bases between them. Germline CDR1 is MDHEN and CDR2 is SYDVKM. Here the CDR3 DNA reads TGTGCCAGCAGTTTCTTAGCGGCCACGAACCCTTACGAGCAGTACTTC. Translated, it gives CASSFLAATNPYEQYF.

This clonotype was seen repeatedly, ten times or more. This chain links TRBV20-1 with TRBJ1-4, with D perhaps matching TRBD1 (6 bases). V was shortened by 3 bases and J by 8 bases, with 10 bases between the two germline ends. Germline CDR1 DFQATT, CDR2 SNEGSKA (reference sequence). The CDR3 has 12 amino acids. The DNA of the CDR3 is TGCAGTGCTAGGGGGGCTGACGAAAAACTGTTTTTT. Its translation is CSARGADEKLFF.

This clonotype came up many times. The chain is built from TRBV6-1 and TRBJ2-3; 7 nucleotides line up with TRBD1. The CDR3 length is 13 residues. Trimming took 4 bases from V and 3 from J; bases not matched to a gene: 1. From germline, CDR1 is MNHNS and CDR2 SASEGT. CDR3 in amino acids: CASSVQGTDTQYF. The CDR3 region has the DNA TGTGCCAGCAGTGTACAGGGGACAGATACGCAGTATTTT.

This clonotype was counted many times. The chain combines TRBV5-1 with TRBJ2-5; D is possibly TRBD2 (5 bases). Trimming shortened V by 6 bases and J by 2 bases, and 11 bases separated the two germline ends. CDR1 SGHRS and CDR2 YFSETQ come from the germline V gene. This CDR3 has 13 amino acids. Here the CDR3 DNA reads TGCGCCAGCACCCGGACTGCACAAGAGACCCAGTACTTC. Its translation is CASTRTAQETQYF.

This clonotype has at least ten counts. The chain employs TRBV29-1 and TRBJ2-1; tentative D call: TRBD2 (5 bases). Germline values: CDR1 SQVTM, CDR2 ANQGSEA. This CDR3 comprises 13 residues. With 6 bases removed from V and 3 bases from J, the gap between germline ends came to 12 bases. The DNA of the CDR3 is TGCAGCGTGTGTCCGGGAAGCTACAATGAGCAGTTCTTC. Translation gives CSVCPGSYNEQFF.

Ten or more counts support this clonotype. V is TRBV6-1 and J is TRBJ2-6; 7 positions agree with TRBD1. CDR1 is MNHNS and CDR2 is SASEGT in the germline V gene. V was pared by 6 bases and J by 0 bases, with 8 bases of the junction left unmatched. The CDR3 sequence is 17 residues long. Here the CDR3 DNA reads TGTGCCAGCAGCGCCCAGACAGGGTCCTCTGGGGCCAACGTCCTGACTTTC. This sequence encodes CASSAQTGSSGANVLTF.

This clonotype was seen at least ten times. This CDR3 reads CASSWTGKLNTGELFF. For the CDR3, the DNA is TGCGCCAGCAGCTGGACAGGGAAGTTGAACACCGGGGAGCTGTTTTTT. The chain couples TRBV5-1 to TRBJ2-2, with TRBD1 matching 8 bases. V lost 3 bases, J lost 1 base, and 5 bases stayed unmatched. The CDR3 spans 16 residues. CDR1 SGHRS and CDR2 YFSETQ come from the germline V gene.

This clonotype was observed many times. In DNA, the CDR3 is TGTGCCAGCAGTTTTGAGGGGGGGGACAGGAAGCAGTTCTTC. Encoded protein: CASSFEGGDRKQFF. The chain employs TRBV12-3 or TRBV12-4 and TRBJ2-1; perhaps TRBD1 as D (8 bases). V shed 3 bases and J shed 11 bases, with 17 bases lying between them. CDR3 length equals 14 residues.

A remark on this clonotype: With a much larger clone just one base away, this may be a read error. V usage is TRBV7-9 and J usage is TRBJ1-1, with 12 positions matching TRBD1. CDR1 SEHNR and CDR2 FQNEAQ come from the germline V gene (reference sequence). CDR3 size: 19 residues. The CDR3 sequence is CVSSLDLPGQGALHTEAFF. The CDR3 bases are TGTGTCAGCAGCTTAGATCTGCCGGGACAGGGGGCTCTTCACACTGAAGCTTTCTTT.

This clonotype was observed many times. CDR3 loop: CATSGRDRGYNEQFF. CDR3 sequence (DNA): TGTGCCACCAGTGGAAGGGACAGGGGTTACAATGAGCAGTTCTTC. The chain links TRBV24-1 to TRBJ2-1; 10 bases are a match to TRBD1. The CDR3 length is 15 residues. J lost 4 bases, V lost 5 bases, and 4 bases had no gene match. CDR1 and CDR2 from the germline V gene are KGHDR and SFDVKD.

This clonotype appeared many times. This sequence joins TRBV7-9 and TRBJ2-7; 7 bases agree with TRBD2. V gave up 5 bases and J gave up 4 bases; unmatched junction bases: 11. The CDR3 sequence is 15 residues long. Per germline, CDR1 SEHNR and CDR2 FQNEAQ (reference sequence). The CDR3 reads CASSRGPASGYEQYF. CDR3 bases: TGTGCCAGCAGCCGCGGGCCGGCTAGCGGTTACGAGCAGTACTTC.

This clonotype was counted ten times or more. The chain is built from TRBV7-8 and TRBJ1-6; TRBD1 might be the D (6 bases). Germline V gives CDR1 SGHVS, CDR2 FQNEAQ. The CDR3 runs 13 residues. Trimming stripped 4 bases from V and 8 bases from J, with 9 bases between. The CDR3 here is CASSSPGDSPLHF. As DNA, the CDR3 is TGTGCCAGCAGCTCCCCAGGGGATTCACCCCTCCACTTT.

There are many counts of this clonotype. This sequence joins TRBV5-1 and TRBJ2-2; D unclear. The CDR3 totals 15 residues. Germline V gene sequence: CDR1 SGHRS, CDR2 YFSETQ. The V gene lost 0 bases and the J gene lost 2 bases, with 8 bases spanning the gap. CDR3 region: CASSLGQLNTGELFF. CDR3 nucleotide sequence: TGCGCCAGCAGCTTGGGGCAGCTAAACACCGGGGAGCTGTTTTTT.

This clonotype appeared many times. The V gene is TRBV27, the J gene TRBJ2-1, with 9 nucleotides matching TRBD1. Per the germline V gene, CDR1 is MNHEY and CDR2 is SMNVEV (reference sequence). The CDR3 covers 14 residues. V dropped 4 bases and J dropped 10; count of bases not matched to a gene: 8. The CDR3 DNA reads TGTGCCAGCAGTTCCGGTACAGGGGGCATCGAGCAGTTCTTC. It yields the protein CASSSGTGGIEQFF.

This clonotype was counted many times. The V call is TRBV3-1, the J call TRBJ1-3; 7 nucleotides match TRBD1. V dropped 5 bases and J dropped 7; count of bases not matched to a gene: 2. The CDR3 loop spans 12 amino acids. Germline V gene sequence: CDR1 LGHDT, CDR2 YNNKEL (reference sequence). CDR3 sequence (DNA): TGTGCCAGCAGCTCACAGGGGAACACCATATATTTT. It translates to CASSSQGNTIYF.